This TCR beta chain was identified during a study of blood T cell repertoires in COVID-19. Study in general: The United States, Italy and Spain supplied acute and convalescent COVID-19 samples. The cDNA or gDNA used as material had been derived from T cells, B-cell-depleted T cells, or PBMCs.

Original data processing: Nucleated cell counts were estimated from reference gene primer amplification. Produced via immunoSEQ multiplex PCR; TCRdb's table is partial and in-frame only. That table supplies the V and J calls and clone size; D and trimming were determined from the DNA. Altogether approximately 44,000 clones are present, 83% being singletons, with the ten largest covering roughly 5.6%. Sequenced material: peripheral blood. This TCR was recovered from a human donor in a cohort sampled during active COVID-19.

CDR3 in amino acids: CASRAGYSNQPQHF. DNA of the CDR3: TGTGCCAGCAGGGCAGGGTATAGCAATCAGCCCCAGCATTTT. The chain recombines TRBV6-6 with TRBJ1-5; a possible D gene is TRBD1 (5 bases). Germline V lookup: CDR1 MNHNY, CDR2 SVGAGI (reference sequence). Trimming took 6 bases from V and 0 from J, leaving 9 bases between them. There are 14 residues in the CDR3.